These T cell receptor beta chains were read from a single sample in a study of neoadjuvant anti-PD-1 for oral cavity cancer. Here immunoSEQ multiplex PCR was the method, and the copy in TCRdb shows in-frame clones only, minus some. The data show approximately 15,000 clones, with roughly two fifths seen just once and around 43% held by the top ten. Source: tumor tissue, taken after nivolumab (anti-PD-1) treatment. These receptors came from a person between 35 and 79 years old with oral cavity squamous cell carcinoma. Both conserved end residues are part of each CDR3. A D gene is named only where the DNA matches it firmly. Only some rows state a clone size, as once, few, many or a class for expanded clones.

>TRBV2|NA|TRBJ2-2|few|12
CASRRETGELFF
TGTGCCAGCAGGAGGGAAACCGGGGAGCTGTTTTTT
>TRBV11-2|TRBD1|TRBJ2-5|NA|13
CASSRDRQETQYF
TGTGCCAGCAGCCGGGACAGGCAAGAGACCCAGTACTTC
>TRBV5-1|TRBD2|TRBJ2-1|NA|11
CASRAGDEQFF
TGCGCCAGCAGAGCGGGGGATGAGCAGTTCTTC
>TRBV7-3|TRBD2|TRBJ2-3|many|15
CASSVRAGVADTQYF
TGTGCCAGCAGCGTTAGGGCGGGGGTTGCAGATACGCAGTATTTT
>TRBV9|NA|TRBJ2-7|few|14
CASSPNFPSYEQYF
TGTGCCAGCAGTCCTAATTTCCCATCCTACGAGCAGTACTTC
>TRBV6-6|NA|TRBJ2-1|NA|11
CASSYGGEEFF
TGTGCCAGCAGTTACGGCGGGGAGGAGTTCTTC
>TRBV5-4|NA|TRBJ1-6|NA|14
CASSLGQYNSPLHF
TGTGCCAGCAGCTTAGGACAGTACAATTCACCCCTCCACTTT
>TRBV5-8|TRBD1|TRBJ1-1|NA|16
CASSLVRGLSNTEAFF
TGTGCCAGCAGCTTGGTTAGGGGGCTATCGAACACTGAAGCTTTCTTT
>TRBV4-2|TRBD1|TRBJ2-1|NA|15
CASRPRDRGYNEQFF
TGTGCCAGCAGACCCCGGGACAGGGGCTACAATGAGCAGTTCTTC
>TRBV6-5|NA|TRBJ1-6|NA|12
CASSLGNSPLHF
TGTGCCAGCAGTTTAGGGAATTCACCCCTCCACTTT
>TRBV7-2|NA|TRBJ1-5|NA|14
CASSLAADGQPQHF
TGTGCCAGCAGCTTAGCGGCGGATGGTCAGCCCCAGCATTTT
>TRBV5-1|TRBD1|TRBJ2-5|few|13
CASRRQGLETQYF
TGCGCCAGCAGGAGACAGGGGTTGGAGACCCAGTACTTC
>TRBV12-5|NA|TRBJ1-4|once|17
CASGPARWGTTNEKLFF
TGTGCTAGTGGTCCAGCCCGGTGGGGGACAACTAATGAAAAACTGTTTTTT